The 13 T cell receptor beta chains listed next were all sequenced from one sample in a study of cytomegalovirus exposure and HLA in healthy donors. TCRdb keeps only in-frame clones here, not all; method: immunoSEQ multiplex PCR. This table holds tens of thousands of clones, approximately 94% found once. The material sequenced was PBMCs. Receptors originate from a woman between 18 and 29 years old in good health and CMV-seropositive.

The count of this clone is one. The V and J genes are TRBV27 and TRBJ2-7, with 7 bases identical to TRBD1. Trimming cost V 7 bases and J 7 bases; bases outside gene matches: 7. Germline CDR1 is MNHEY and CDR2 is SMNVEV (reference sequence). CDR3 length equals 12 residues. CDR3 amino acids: CASKGAWGEQYF. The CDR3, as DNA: TGTGCCAGCAAGGGGGCCTGGGGGGAGCAGTACTTC.

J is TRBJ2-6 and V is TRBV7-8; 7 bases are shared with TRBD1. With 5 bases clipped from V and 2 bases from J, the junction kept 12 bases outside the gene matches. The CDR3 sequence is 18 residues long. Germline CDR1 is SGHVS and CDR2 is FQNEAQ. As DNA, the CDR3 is TGTGCCAGCAGCCCCTCTTACAGGGGCACCCCTGGGGCCAACGTCCTGACTTTC. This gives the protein CASSPSYRGTPGANVLTF. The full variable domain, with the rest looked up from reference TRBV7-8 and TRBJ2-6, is GAGVSQSPRYKVAKRGQDVALRCDPISGHVSLFWYQQALGQGPEFLTYFQNEAQLDKSGLPSDRFFAERPEGSVSTLKIQRTQQEDSAVYLCASSPSYRGTPGANVLTFGAGSRLTVL.

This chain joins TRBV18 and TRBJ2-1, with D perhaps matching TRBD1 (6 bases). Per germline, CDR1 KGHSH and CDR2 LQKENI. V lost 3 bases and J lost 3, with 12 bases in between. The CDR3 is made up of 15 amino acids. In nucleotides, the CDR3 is TGTGCCAGCTCACCCCCGACAGGATTCTACAATGAGCAGTTCTTC. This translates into CASSPPTGFYNEQFF.

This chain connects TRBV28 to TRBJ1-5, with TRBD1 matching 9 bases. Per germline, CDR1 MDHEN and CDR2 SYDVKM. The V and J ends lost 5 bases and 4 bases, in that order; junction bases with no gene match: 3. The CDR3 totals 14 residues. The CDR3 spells CASSGDRVNQPQHF. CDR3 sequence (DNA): TGTGCCAGCAGTGGGGACAGGGTAAATCAGCCCCAGCATTTT.

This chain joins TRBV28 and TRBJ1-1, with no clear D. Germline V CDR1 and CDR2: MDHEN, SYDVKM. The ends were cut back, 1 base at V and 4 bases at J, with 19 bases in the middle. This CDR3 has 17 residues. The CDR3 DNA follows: TGTGCCAGCAGTTTATTTGGTCGGGTCGGACGGGGCACTGAAGCTTTCTTT. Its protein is CASSLFGRVGRGTEAFF.

The CDR3 loop reads CASSQEPEGGYGYTF. The CDR3 DNA reads as TGTGCCAGCAGCCAAGAGCCTGAAGGGGGCTATGGCTACACCTTC. The chain has TRBV4-2 and TRBJ1-2; D is perhaps TRBD1 (6 bases). Trimming took off 0 bases at V and 4 bases at J, with 12 bases between the two ends. The CDR3 is 15 amino acids. Per germline, CDR1 LGHNA and CDR2 YNFKEQ.

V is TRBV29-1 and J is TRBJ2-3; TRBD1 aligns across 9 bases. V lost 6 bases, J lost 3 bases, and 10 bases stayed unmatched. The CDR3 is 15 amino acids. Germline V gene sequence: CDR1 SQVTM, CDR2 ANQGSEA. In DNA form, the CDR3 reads TGCAGCGTGCTGCCGGGACAGGGAAGGACAGATACGCAGTATTTT. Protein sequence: CSVLPGQGRTDTQYF.

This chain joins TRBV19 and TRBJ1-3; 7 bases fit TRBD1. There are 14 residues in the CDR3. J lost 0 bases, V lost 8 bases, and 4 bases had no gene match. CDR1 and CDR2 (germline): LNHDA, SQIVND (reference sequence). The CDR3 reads CASGGTVSGNTIYF. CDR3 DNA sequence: TGTGCCAGTGGAGGGACAGTCTCTGGAAACACCATATATTTT.

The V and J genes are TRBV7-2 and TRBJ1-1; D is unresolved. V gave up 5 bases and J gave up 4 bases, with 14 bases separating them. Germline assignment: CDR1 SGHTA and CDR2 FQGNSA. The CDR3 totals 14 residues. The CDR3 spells CASSPFGGTTEAFF. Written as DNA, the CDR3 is TGTGCCAGCAGCCCCTTTGGCGGTACCACTGAAGCTTTCTTT.

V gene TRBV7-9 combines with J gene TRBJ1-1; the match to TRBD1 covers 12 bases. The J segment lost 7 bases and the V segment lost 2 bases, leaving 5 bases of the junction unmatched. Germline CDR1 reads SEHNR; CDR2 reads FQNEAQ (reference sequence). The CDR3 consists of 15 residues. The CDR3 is CASSLMGQGAVEAFF. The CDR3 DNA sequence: TGTGCCAGCAGCTTAATGGGACAGGGGGCGGTTGAAGCTTTCTTT.

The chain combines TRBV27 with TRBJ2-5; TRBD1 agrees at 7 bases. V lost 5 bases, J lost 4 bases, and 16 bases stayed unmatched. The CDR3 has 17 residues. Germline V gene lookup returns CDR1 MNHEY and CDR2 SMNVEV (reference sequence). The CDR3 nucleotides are TGTGCCAGCAGTCCCGGGAACAGGGGCCTATGGTTAGAGACCCAGTACTTC. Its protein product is CASSPGNRGLWLETQYF.

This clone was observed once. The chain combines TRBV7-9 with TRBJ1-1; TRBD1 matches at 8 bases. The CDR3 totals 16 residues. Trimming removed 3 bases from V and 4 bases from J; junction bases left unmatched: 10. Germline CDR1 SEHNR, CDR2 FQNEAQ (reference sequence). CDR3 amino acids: CASSFRPQGEGTEAFF. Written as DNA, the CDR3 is TGTGCCAGCAGCTTCCGCCCACAGGGGGAAGGCACTGAAGCTTTCTTT.

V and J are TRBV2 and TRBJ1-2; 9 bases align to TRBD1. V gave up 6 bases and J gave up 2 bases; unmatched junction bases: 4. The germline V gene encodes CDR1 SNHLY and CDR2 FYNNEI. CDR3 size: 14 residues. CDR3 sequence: CASRGTGSNYGYTF. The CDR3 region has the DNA TGTGCCAGCAGGGGGACAGGGTCGAACTATGGCTACACCTTC.